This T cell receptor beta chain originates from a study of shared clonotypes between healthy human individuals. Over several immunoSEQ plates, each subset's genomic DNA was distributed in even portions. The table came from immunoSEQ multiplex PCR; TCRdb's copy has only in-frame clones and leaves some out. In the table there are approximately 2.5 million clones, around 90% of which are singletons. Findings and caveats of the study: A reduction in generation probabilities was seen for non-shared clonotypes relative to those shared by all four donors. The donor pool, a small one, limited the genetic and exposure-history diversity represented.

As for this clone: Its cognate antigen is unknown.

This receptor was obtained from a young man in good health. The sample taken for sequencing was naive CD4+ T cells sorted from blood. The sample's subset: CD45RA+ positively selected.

CDR3 sequence (DNA): TGTGCCAGCAGCCAGGACTCGCTAGGCGAGACCCAGTACTTC. Encoded protein: CASSQDSLGETQYF. This chain connects TRBV5-4 to TRBJ2-5; possible D gene TRBD2, 5 bases. Germline V gene data show CDR1 as SGHNT and CDR2 as YYREEE (reference sequence). V was trimmed by 4 bases and J by 5 bases, leaving 15 bases between them. This CDR3 is 14 amino acids long.